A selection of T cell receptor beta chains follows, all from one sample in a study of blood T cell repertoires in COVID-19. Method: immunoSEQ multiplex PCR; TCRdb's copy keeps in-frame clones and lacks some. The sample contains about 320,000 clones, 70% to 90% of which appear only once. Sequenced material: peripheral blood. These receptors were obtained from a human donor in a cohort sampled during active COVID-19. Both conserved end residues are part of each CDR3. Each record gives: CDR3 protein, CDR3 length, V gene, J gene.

CASSLSSAPTRDGYTF,16,TRBV27,TRBJ1-2
CASSLVAQGINSPLHF,16,TRBV11-2,TRBJ1-6
CASSEGRVYEQYF,13,TRBV6-1,TRBJ2-7
CASSQGSSYNEQFF,14,TRBV18,TRBJ2-1
CASSLVRTGVVFADTQYF,18,TRBV7-9,TRBJ2-3
CASSLDRGGTNEKLFF,16,TRBV5-4,TRBJ1-4
CASSKLAGGYEQYF,14,TRBV7-2,TRBJ2-7
CASSPGTGLWWGYTF,15,TRBV7-6,TRBJ1-2
CASRGQGGSPLHF,13,TRBV5-1,TRBJ1-6
CASSQSRQQELFF,13,TRBV3-1/TRBV3-2,TRBJ2-2
CASSIAGRLHATNEKLFF,18,TRBV19,TRBJ1-4
CASRNEGANTEAFF,14,TRBV19,TRBJ1-1
CASSLRRTDTSTDTQYF,17,TRBV27,TRBJ2-3
CASSLHAAGSGDTQYF,16,TRBV4-1,TRBJ2-3
CASVTGGPRGTGELFF,16,TRBV19,TRBJ2-2
CASGLVLGLANTEAFF,16,TRBV12-5,TRBJ1-1
CASSKTVTNEKLFF,14,TRBV27,TRBJ1-4
CASSYPGQGSLFF,13,TRBV12-3/TRBV12-4,TRBJ1-4
CASSLGWAGARNTEAFF,17,TRBV7-2,TRBJ1-1
CASSLFGGVTSTDTQYF,17,TRBV5-1,TRBJ2-3
CASSGLDQGYGYTF,14,TRBV25-1,TRBJ1-2
CASSEGHGYGYTF,13,TRBV7-2,TRBJ1-2
CASSQAVGLAGGQGTDTQYF,20,TRBV4-1,TRBJ2-3
CASSLGDRGYNEKLFF,16,TRBV7-9,TRBJ1-4
CASSYRRNTEAFF,13,TRBV6-2/TRBV6-3,TRBJ1-1
CASSATSGEPDTQYF,15,TRBV2,TRBJ2-3
CASDSGGHF,9,TRBV7-9,TRBJ1-6
CASSLGSGKETQYF,14,TRBV5-6,TRBJ2-5
CASGTGGNYGYTF,13,TRBV6-5,TRBJ1-2
CASSPGTGGSGNTIYF,16,TRBV9,TRBJ1-3
CASSRDRGAYNEQFF,15,TRBV7-3,TRBJ2-1
CATARGDSEQYF,12,TRBV19,TRBJ2-7
CASSLQGVSYNEQFF,15,TRBV11-3,TRBJ2-1
CSVGQGIEQYF,11,TRBV29-1,TRBJ2-7
CASSFWGPRSGANVLTF,17,TRBV7-3,TRBJ2-6
CASSHTSGGRAKNIQYF,17,TRBV19,TRBJ2-4
CASSSMGGTEAFF,13,TRBV5-1,TRBJ1-1
CASSVGITGELFF,13,TRBV9,TRBJ2-2
CASSQVVRGLNYQPQHF,17,TRBV4-1,TRBJ1-5
CASSLLAGEHSYNEQFF,17,TRBV5-1,TRBJ2-1
CASSPRPETQYF,12,TRBV12-3/TRBV12-4,TRBJ2-5
CASSLQGSRYEQYF,14,TRBV19,TRBJ2-7
CASSHPLAPEAFF,13,TRBV4-1,TRBJ1-1
CAEGGREEYGYTF,13,TRBV6-5,TRBJ1-2
CASSQGSRDRGAGYTF,16,TRBV4-1,TRBJ1-2
CATMDREEFF,10,TRBV25-1,TRBJ2-1
CASSRTANTGELFF,14,TRBV25-1,TRBJ2-2
CAISTRDEQFF,11,TRBV10-3,TRBJ2-1
CASSPKDGGAPWFF,14,TRBV7-9,TRBJ2-1
CASTRGPWNTEAFF,14,TRBV5-1,TRBJ1-1